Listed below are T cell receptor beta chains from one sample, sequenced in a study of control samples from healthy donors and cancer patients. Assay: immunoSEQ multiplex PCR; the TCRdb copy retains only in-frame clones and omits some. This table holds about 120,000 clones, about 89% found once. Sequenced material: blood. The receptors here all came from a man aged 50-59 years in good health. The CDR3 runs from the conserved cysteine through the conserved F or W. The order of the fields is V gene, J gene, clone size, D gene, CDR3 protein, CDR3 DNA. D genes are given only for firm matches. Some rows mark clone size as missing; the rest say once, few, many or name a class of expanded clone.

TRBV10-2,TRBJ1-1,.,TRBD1,CASSESPTGGPNTEAFF,TGCGCCAGCAGTGAGTCCCCGACAGGGGGACCGAACACTGAAGCTTTCTTT
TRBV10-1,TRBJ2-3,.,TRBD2,CASRLAGEPSTDTQYF,TGCGCCAGCAGGTTAGCGGGGGAACCTTCCACAGATACGCAGTATTTT
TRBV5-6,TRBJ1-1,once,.,CASSLEAQGLSTEAFF,TGTGCCAGCAGCTTGGAGGCACAGGGTCTCAGCACTGAAGCTTTCTTT
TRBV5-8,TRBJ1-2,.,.,CASSSGQPNYGYTF,TGTGCCAGCAGCAGCGGACAGCCTAACTATGGCTACACCTTC
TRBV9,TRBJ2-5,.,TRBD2,CASSLLAGTWGETQYF,TGTGCCAGCAGCCTCCTAGCGGGGACCTGGGGAGAGACCCAGTACTTC
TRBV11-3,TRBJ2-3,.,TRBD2,CASSSNSGGGTDTQYF,TGTGCCAGCAGCTCCAACAGCGGGGGGGGCACAGATACGCAGTATTTT
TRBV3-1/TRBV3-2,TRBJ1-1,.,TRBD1,CASSRQGETEAFF,TGTGCCAGCAGCCGACAGGGTGAAACTGAAGCTTTCTTT
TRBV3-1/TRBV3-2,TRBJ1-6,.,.,CASRNRAHNSPLHF,TGTGCCAGCAGAAACAGGGCTCATAATTCACCCCTCCACTTT
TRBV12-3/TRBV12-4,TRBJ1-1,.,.,CASSFPTEAFF,TGTGCCAGCAGTTTTCCCACTGAAGCTTTCTTT
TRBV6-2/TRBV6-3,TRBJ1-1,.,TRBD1,CASSYPSRQGVNTEAFF,TGTGCCAGCAGTTACCCATCGCGACAGGGGGTGAACACTGAAGCTTTCTTT
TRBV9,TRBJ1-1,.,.,CASSPGQNTEAFF,TGTGCCAGCAGCCCGGGACAGAACACTGAAGCTTTCTTT
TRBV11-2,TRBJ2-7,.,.,CASSLGVRAYEQYF,TGTGCCAGCAGCTTAGGGGTTAGGGCCTACGAGCAGTACTTC
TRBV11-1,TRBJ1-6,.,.,CASSWTDKNSPLHF,TGTGCCAGCAGCTGGACCGATAAGAATTCACCCCTCCACTTT
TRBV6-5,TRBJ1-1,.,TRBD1,CASYVRQGGTEAFF,TGTGCCAGCTATGTCCGACAGGGCGGTACTGAAGCTTTCTTT
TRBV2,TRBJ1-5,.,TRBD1,CASSEQGGNQPQHF,TGTGCCAGCAGTGAACAGGGGGGCAATCAGCCCCAGCATTTT
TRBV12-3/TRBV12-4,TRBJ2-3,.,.,CASSVRGDTQYF,TGTGCCAGCAGCGTCAGGGGAGATACGCAGTATTTT
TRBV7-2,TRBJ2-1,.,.,CASSQGGAYNEQFF,TGTGCCAGCAGCCAAGGGGGGGCCTACAATGAGCAGTTCTTC
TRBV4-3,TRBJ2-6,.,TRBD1,CASSQERDFGTGVANVLTF,TGCGCCAGCAGCCAAGAAAGAGATTTCGGGACAGGTGTGGCCAACGTCCTGACTTTC
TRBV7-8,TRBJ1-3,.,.,CASSSWTSRNTIYF,TGTGCCAGCAGCTCATGGACATCCAGAAACACCATATATTTT
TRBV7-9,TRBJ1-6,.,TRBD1,CASSLRGGGGSPLHF,TGTGCCAGCAGCTTAAGAGGGGGCGGTGGGTCACCCCTCCACTTT
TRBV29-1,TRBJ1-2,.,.,CSADTNYGYTF,TGCAGCGCTGACACTAACTATGGCTACACCTTC
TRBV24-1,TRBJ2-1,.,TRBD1,CATSEEDRVNEQFF,TGTGCCACCAGTGAAGAGGACAGGGTGAATGAGCAGTTCTTC
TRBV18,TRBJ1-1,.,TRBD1,CASSPVEGAVSEAFF,TGTGCCAGCTCACCCGTGGAGGGGGCGGTGTCTGAAGCTTTCTTT
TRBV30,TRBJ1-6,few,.,CAWRLTGLSPLHF,TGTGCCTGGAGGCTCACTGGTCTTTCACCCCTCCACTTT
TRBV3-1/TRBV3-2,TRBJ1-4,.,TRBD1,CASGGQGEGEKLFF,TGTGCCAGCGGTGGACAGGGGGAAGGTGAAAAACTGTTTTTT
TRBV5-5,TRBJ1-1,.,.,CASSLEGEGALAFF,TGTGCCAGCAGCTTGGAAGGTGAAGGAGCACTGGCTTTCTTT
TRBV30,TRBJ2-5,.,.,CAWRDRGATQYF,TGTGCCTGGAGAGATAGGGGAGCGACCCAGTACTTC
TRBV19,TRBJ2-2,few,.,CASSMGQNTGELFF,TGTGCCAGTAGTATGGGACAGAACACCGGGGAGCTGTTTTTT
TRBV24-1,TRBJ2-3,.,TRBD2,CATSDTSGGAGKDTQYF,TGTGCCACCAGTGACACTAGCGGGGGGGCCGGGAAAGATACGCAGTATTTT
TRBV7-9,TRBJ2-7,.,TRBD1,CASSSRDRGWEQYF,TGTGCCAGCAGCTCCAGGGACAGGGGGTGGGAGCAGTACTTC
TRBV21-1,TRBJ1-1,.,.,CASSKGAERENTEAFF,TGTGCCAGCAGCAAAGGGGCGGAGAGGGAAAACACTGAAGCTTTCTTT
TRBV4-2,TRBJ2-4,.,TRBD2,CASSQDRGLGTVNKNIQYF,TGTGCCAGCAGCCAAGATCGTGGACTAGGGACCGTTAACAAAAACATTCAGTACTTC
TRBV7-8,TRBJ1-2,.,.,CASSSGGPYGYTF,TGTGCCAGCAGCTCGGGGGGACCCTATGGCTACACCTTC
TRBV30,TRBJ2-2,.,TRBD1,CAWSATGGTGELFF,TGTGCCTGGAGTGCAACAGGGGGAACCGGGGAGCTGTTTTTT
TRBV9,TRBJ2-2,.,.,CASSVAVTGGSGELFF,TGTGCCAGCAGCGTAGCTGTAACGGGGGGCTCCGGGGAGCTGTTTTTT
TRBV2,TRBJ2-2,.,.,CASKADGELFF,TGTGCCAGTAAGGCAGACGGGGAGCTGTTTTTT
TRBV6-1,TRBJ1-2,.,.,CASSQSEGYYGYTF,TGTGCCAGCAGTCAATCAGAGGGCTACTATGGCTACACCTTC
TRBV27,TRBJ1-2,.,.,CASSLSRSASGGYTF,TGTGCCAGCAGTTTATCGAGGAGTGCTTCGGGTGGCTACACCTTC
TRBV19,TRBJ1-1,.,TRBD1,CASSSLGTANTEAFF,TGTGCCAGTAGCTCCCTAGGGACAGCCAACACTGAAGCTTTCTTT
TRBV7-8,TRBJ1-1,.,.,CASSLWDTEAFF,TGTGCCAGCAGCTTATGGGATACTGAAGCTTTCTTT
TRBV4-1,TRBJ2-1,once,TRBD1,CASSQARRGLDNEQFF,TGCGCCAGCAGCCAAGCACGCAGGGGGCTCGACAATGAGCAGTTCTTC